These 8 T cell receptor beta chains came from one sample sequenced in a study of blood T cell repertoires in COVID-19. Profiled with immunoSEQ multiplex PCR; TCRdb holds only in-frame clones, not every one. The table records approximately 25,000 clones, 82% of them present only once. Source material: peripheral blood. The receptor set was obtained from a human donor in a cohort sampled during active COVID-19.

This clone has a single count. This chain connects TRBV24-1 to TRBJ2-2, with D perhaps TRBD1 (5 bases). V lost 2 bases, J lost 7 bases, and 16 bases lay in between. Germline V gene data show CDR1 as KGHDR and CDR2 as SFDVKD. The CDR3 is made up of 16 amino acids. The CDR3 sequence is CATSDSAGMYRGELFF. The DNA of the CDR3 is TGTGCCACCAGTGATTCGGCAGGGATGTACCGCGGGGAGCTGTTTTTT.

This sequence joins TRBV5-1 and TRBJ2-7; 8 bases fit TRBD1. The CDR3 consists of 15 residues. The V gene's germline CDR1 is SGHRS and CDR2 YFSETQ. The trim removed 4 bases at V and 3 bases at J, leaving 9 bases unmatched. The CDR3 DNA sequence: TGCGCCAGCAGCCCCCAAGGGACAGGATTCTACGAGCAGTACTTC. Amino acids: CASSPQGTGFYEQYF.

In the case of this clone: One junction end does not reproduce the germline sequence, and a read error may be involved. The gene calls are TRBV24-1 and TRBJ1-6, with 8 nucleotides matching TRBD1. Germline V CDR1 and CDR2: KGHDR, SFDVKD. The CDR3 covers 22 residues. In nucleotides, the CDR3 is TGTGCCACCAGGGATTTGGGGGTCGGACAGGGCTCAGACAGCTCCTATAATTCACCCCTCCACTTT. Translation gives CATRDLGVGQGSDSSYNSPLHF.

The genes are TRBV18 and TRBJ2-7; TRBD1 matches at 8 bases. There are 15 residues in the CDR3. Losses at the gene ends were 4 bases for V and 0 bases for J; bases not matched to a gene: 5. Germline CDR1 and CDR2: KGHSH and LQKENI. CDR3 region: CASSRQGASSYEQYF. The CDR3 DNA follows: TGTGCCAGCTCACGGCAGGGGGCTAGCTCCTACGAGCAGTACTTC.

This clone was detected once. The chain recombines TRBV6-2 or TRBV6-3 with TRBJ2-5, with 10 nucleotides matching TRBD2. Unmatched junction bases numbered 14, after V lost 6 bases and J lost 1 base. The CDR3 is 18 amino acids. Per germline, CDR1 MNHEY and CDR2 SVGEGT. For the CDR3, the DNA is TGTGCCAGCAGCCCCGGGGGGGCTAGCGGGAGTCTCCAAGAGACCCAGTACTTC. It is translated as CASSPGGASGSLQETQYF.

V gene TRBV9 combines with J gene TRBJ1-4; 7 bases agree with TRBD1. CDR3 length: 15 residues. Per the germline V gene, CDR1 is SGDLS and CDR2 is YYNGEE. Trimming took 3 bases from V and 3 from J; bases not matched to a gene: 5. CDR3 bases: TGTGCCAGCAGCGCCACAGGGGTTTCTAATGAAAAACTGTTTTTT. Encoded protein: CASSATGVSNEKLFF. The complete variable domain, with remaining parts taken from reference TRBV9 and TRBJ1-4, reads DSGVTQTPKHLITATGQRVTLRCSPRSGDLSVYWYQQSLDQGLQFLIQYYNGEERAKGNILERFSAQQFPDLHSELNLSSLELGDSALYFCASSATGVSNEKLFFGSGTQLSVL.

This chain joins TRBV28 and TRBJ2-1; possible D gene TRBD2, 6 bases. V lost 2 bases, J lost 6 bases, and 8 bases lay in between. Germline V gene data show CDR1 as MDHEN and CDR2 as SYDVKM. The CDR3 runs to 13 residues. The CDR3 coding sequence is TGTGCCAGCAGTTTACACGGGGGCAATGAGCAGTTCTTC. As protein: CASSLHGGNEQFF. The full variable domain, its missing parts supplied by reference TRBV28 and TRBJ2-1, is DVKVTQSSRYLVKRTGEKVFLECVQDMDHENMFWYRQDPGLGLRLIYFSYDVKMKEKGDIPEGYSVSREKKERFSLILESASTNQTSMYLCASSLHGGNEQFFGPGTRLTVL.

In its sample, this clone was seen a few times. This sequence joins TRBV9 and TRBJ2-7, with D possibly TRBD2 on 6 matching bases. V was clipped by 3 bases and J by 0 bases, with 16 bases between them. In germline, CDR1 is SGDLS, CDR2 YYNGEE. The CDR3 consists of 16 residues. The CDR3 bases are TGTGCCAGCAGCGGAGCCGCTAGCGACCCCTCCTACGAGCAGTACTTC. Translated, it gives CASSGAASDPSYEQYF.